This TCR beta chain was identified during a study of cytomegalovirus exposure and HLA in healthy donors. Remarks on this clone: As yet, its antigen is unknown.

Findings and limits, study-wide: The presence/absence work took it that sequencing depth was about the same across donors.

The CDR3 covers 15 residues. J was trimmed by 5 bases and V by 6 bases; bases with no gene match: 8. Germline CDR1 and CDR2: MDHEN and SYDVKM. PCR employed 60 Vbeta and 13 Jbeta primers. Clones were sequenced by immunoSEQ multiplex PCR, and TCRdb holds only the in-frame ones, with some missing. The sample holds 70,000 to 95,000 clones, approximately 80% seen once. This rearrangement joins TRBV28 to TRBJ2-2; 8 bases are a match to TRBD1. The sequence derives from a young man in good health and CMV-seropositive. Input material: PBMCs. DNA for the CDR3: TGTGCCAGCAGCTCACAGGGGGTCGGGACCGGGGAGCTGTTTTTT. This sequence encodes CASSSQGVGTGELFF.